The 10 T cell receptor beta chains presented below share a single source sample, sequenced in a study of cytomegalovirus exposure and HLA in healthy donors. This PCR relied on a set of 60 Vbeta primers and 13 Jbeta primers. Libraries were prepared by immunoSEQ multiplex PCR; TCRdb keeps only in-frame clonotypes and omits some of them. The table for this sample gives tens of thousands of clones. The material sequenced was PBMCs. The source is a man between 45 and 60 years old in good health and CMV-seropositive.

The chain has TRBV4-2 and TRBJ1-2; 10 nucleotides match TRBD1. J gave up 7 bases and V 4 bases, and 9 bases lay outside the gene matches. The V gene's germline CDR1 is LGHNA and CDR2 YNFKEQ. This CDR3 is 15 amino acids long. CDR3 amino acids: CASSRDRGFVGGYTF. CDR3 bases: TGTGCCAGCAGCCGGGACAGGGGTTTCGTTGGTGGCTACACCTTC.

CDR3 coding DNA: TGTGCCAGCATGGGCTACTCTGGAAACACCATATATTTT. This encodes CASMGYSGNTIYF. The gene calls are TRBV6-5 and TRBJ1-3; the D is unclear. Trimming removed 7 bases from V and 0 bases from J, with 7 bases in between. The length of the CDR3 is 13 residues. CDR1 and CDR2 (germline): MNHEY, SVGAGI.

This chain joins TRBV4-3 and TRBJ2-3; perhaps TRBD2 as D (5 bases). Trimming pared 0 bases from V and 3 bases from J, leaving 22 bases between. Per the germline V gene, CDR1 is LGHNA and CDR2 is YSLEER. CDR3 length: 19 residues. The CDR3: CASSQDRPVAGGPTDTQYF. The CDR3 nucleotides are TGCGCCAGCAGCCAAGACCGCCCGGTTGCGGGCGGGCCAACAGATACGCAGTATTTT.

This chain connects TRBV10-3 to TRBJ1-4, with 7 nucleotides matching TRBD1. This CDR3 is built from 13 residues. From germline, CDR1 is ENHRY and CDR2 SYGVKD. Losses at the gene ends were 10 bases for V and 3 bases for J; bases not matched to a gene: 5. CDR3 residues: CATEQGPNEKLFF. CDR3 DNA sequence: TGTGCCACAGAACAGGGGCCTAATGAAAAACTGTTTTTT.

The CDR3 DNA reads TGTGCCAGCAGCCGTACCGGGGGGGGGAATACGCAGTATTTT. This translates into CASSRTGGGNTQYF. This chain uses TRBV13 with TRBJ2-3, with TRBD2 matching over 8 bases. CDR3 size: 14 residues. J was trimmed by 7 bases and V by 5 bases; bases with no gene match: 8. Germline lookup yields CDR1 PRHDT and CDR2 FYEKMQ (reference sequence).

The V gene is TRBV7-9, the J gene TRBJ1-3; D is ambiguous. The CDR3 loop spans 13 amino acids. Germline V gene sequence: CDR1 SEHNR, CDR2 FQNEAQ (reference sequence). Trimming stripped 4 bases from V and 2 bases from J, with 6 bases between. The CDR3 region has the DNA TGTGCCAGCAGCTGGGAGACTGGAAACACCATATATTTT. Translated, it gives CASSWETGNTIYF. The variable domain in full, completed from reference TRBV7-9 and TRBJ1-3, reads DTGVSQNPRHKITKRGQNVTFRCDPISEHNRLYWYRQTLGQGPEFLTYFQNEAQLEKSRLLSDRFSAERPKGSFSTLEIQRTEQGDSAMYLCASSWETGNTIYFGEGSWLTVV.

The genes are TRBV30 and TRBJ1-3; TRBD1 matches 7 bases. This CDR3 region has 15 residues. V lost 2 bases to trimming and J lost 0 bases; unmatched junction nucleotides: 4. The V gene's germline CDR1 is GTSNPN and CDR2 SVGIG (reference sequence). As DNA, the CDR3 is TGTGCCTGGAGTTGGGGACAGACCTCTGGAAACACCATATATTTT. Translating gives CAWSWGQTSGNTIYF.

The CDR3 protein is CASRVTHQPGGYGYTF. CDR3 coding DNA: TGCGCCAGCAGGGTGACCCACCAGCCAGGGGGCTATGGCTACACCTTC. The V gene is TRBV5-1, the J gene TRBJ1-2; 7 bases align to TRBD1. Germline assignment: CDR1 SGHRS and CDR2 YFSETQ. The J segment lost 4 bases and the V segment lost 5 bases, leaving 14 bases of the junction unmatched. The CDR3 has 16 residues.

The J gene is TRBJ1-3, the V gene TRBV9; D unclear. Trimming stripped 2 bases from V and 4 bases from J, with 10 bases between. The CDR3 contains 14 residues. Germline CDR1 and CDR2: SGDLS and YYNGEE. Here the CDR3 reads CASSVPGYGNTIYF. The CDR3 DNA follows: TGTGCCAGCAGCGTTCCGGGGTACGGAAACACCATATATTTT.

This chain links TRBV5-6 with TRBJ1-2; TRBD1 aligns across 7 bases. The V and J ends lost 2 bases and 4 bases, in that order; junction bases with no gene match: 11. The CDR3 has 16 residues. Germline V CDR1 and CDR2: SGHDT, YYEEEE. The CDR3 loop is CASSFGGTATFYGYTF. The CDR3 nucleotides read TGTGCCAGCAGCTTCGGCGGGACAGCCACTTTCTATGGCTACACCTTC.